This T cell receptor beta chain was identified during a study of blood T cell repertoires in COVID-19. Looking at the study overall: Collection of acute and convalescent COVID-19 samples took place in the United States, Italy and Spain. The analysed material was cDNA or gDNA that came from T cells, B-cell-depleted T cells, or PBMCs.

This clone was recorded a few times. The CDR3 runs 14 residues. Germline lookup yields CDR1 MNHNY and CDR2 SVGAGI (reference sequence). The germline V and J ends were trimmed by 4 bases and 3 bases, with 11 bases remaining between them. Original data processing: How many nucleated cells were present was estimated from reference gene primer amplification. Only in-frame clones appear in the TCRdb table, and some are missing; sequencing was by immunoSEQ multiplex PCR. V, J and clone size are taken as reported in that table, and D and trimming were inferred from the DNA itself. The sample lists nearly 110,000 clones, under 90% occurring once.

The TCR originated in a woman aged 55-69 years with acute or convalescent COVID-19. Source material: peripheral blood. The rearrangement uses TRBV6-6 and TRBJ2-3, with no clear D. CDR3 coding DNA: TGTGCCAGCAGTTCGGGTTGGCTGACAGATACGCAGTATTTT. Its translation: CASSSGWLTDTQYF.